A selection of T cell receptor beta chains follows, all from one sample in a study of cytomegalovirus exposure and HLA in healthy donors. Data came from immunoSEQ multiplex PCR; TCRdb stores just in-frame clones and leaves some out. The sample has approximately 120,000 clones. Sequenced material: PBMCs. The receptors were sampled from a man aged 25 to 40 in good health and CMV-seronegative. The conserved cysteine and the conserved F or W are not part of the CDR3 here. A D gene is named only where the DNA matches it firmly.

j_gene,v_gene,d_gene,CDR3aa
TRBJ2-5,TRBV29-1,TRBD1,SVEIRGQGFGKQY
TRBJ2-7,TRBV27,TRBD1,ASSLSGTGLSYEQY
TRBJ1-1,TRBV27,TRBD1,ASSWGTGGTEAF
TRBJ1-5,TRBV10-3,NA,AISESAGLQPQH
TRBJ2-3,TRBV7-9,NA,ASSLVWADHTDTQY
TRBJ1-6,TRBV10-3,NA,AISEPADSPLH
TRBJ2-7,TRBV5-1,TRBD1,ASSSRQGSEQY
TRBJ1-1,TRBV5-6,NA,ASSLGGATEAF
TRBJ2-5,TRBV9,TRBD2,ASSASGRAETQY
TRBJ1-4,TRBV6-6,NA,ASSQQPLNEKLF
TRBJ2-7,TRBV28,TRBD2,ASPPRLTSSYEQY
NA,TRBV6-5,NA,ASFAGSEQY
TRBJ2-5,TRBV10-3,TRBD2,AISESMASGETQY
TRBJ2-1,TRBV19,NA,ASRYGSSYNEQF
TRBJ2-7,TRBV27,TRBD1,ASGSGDREPYEQY
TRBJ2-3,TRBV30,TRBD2,AWSLAAFADTQY
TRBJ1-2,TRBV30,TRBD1,AWSAATGGFIYGYT
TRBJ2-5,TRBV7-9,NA,ASSFLIPRGRNQETQY
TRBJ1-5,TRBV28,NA,ASSFPQGQPQH
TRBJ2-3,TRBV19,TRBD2,ASRIAGELTDTQY
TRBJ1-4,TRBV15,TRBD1,ATSRATGSSEKLF
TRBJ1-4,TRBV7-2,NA,ASSRTGDEKLF
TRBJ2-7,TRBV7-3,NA,ASSLNGGASEQY
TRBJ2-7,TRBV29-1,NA,SMWAGMKQY
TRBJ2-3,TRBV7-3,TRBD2,ASSPGLAGDRADTQY
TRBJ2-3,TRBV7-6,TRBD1,ASSSGQGGDTQY
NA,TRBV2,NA,ASSDRLFEQY
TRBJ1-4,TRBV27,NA,ASRYRALETNEKLF
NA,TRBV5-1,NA,ASSLAGDLEYEQY
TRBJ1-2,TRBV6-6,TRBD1,ASSSSGTAGYT
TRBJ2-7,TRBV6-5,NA,ASSFRGTDQY
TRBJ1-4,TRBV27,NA,ASQTALGEKLF
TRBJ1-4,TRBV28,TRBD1,ASSSGQGNEKLF
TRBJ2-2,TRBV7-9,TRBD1,ASSWGTGGTGELF
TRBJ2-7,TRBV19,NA,ASSIVTGGNYEQY
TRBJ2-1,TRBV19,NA,ASSMDTEQF
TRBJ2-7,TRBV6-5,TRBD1,ASRLQGLYEQY
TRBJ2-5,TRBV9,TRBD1,ASSAGTAQETQY
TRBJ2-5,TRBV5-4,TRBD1,ASSLAGTAETQY
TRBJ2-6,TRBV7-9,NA,ASSSSDPTGANVLT
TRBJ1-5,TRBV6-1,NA,ASSDDSRYSNQPQH
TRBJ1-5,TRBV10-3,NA,AISESQGNQPQH
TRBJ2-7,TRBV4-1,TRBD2,ASSQDTASGRTRIYEQY
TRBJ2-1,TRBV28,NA,AVPPEGPVGIDEQF
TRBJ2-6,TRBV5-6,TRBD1,ASSQGTDYGANVLT
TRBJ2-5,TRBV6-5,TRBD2,ASSYSASGSRETQY
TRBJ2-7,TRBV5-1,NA,ASSPGLNYEQY
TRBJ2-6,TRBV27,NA,ASSSDSYLVQGSGANVLT
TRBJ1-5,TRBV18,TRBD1,ASSRDRDSNQPQH
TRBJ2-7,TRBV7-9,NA,ASSPGQGGLAASSYEQY
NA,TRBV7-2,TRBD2,ASSFSGRGNYEQY
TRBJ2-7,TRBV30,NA,AWSVGQSYEQY